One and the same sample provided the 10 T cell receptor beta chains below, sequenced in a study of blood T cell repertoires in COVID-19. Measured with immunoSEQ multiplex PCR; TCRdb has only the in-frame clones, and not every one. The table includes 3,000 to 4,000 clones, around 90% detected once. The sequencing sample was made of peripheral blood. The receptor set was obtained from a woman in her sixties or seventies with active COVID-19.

The CDR3 is CASSNGGDTEAFF. The CDR3 region has the DNA TGTGCCAGTAGTAACGGGGGGGACACTGAAGCTTTCTTT. The chain carries TRBV19 and TRBJ1-1; a possible D gene is TRBD1 (5 bases). This CDR3 comprises 13 residues. With 4 bases removed from V and 3 bases from J, the gap between germline ends came to 9 bases. The germline gives CDR1 LNHDA, CDR2 SQIVND (reference sequence).

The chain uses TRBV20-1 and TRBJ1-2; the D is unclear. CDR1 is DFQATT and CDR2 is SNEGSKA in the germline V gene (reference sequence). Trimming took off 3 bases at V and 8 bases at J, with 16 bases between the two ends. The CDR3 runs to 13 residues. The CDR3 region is CSASIPDSKGYTF. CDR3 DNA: TGCAGTGCTAGTATTCCAGATTCAAAAGGCTACACCTTC.

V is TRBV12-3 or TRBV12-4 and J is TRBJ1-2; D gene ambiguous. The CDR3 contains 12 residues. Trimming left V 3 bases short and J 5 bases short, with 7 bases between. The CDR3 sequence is CASSLTTYGYTF. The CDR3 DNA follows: TGTGCCAGCAGTTTGACAACTTATGGCTACACCTTC.

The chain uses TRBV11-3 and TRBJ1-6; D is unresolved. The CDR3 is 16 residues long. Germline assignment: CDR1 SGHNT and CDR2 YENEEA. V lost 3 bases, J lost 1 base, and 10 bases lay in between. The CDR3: CASSFVEGSYNSPLHF. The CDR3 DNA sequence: TGTGCCAGCAGCTTTGTGGAGGGTTCCTATAATTCACCCCTCCACTTT.

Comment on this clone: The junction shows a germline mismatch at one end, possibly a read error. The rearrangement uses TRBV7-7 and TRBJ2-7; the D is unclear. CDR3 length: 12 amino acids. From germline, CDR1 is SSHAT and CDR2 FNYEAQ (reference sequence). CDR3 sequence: CASSPSRYGQYF. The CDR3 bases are TGTGCTAGCAGCCCGTCAAGATACGGGCAGTACTTC.

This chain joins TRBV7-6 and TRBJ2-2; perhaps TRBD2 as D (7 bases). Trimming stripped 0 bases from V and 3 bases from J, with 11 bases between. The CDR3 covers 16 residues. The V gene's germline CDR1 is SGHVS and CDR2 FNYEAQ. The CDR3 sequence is CASSLAGGLYTGELFF. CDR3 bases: TGTGCCAGCAGCTTAGCGGGGGGGCTTTACACCGGGGAGCTGTTTTTT.

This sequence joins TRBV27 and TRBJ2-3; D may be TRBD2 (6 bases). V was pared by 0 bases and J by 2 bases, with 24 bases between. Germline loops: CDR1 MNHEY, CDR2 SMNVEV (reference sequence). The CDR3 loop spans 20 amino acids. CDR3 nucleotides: TGTGCCAGCAGTTTATCGATAAATCGGGTTTTGGCGGGGAACACAGATACGCAGTATTTT. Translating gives CASSLSINRVLAGNTDTQYF.

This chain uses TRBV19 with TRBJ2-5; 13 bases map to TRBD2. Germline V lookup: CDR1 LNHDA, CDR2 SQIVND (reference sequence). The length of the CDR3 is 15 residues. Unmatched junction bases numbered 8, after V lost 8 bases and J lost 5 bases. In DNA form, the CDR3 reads TGTGCCAGTGCCGGGACTAGCGGGGTTGGTGAGACCCAGTACTTC. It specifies CASAGTSGVGETQYF.

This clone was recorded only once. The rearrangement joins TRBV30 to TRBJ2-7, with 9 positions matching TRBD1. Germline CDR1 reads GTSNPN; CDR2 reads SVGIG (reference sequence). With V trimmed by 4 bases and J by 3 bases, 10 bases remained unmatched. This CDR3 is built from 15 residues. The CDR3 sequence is CAWTNLPGQGYEQYF. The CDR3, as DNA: TGTGCCTGGACTAATCTCCCGGGACAGGGCTACGAGCAGTACTTC.

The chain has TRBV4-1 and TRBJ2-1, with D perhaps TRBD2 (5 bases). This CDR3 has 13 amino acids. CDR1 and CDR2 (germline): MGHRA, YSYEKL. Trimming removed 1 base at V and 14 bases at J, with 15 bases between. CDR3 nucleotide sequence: TGCGCCAGCAGCCAAGTAAGGACTGAGAGGGAGTTCTTC. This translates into CASSQVRTEREFF.